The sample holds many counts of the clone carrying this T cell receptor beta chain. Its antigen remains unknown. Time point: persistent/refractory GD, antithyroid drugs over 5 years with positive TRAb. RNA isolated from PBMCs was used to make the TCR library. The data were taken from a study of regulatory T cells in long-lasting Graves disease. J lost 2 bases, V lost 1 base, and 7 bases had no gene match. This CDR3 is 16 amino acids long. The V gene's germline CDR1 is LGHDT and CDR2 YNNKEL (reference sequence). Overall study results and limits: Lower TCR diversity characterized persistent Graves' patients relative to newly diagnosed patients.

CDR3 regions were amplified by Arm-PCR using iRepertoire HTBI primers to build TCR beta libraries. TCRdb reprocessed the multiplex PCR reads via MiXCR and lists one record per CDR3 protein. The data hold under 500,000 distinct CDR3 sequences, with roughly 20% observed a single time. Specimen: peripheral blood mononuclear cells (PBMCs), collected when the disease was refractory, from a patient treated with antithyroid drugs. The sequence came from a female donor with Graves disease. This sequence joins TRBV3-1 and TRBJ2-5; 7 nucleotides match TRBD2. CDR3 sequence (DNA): TGTGCCAGCAGCCAAGGGGAGGGGAGGGCGCAAGAGACCCAGTACTTC. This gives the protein CASSQGEGRAQETQYF.